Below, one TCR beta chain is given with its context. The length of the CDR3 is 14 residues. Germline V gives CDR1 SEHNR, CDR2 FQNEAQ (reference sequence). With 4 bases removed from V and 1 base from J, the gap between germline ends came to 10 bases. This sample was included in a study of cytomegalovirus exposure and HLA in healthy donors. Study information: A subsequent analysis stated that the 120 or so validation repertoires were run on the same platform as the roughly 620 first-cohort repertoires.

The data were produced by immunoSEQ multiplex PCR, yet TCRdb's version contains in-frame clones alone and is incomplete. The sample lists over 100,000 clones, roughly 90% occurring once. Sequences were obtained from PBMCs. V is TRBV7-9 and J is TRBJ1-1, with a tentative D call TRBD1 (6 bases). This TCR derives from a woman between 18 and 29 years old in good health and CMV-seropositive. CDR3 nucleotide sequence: TGTGCCAGCAGCTCCGGGACACCGAACACTGAAGCTTTCTTT. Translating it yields CASSSGTPNTEAFF.